These 15 T cell receptor beta chains were sequenced from one sample in a study of blood T cells in healthy people across ages. Through a sample-barcoded 5' primer and a J-beta primer mix, a second PCR was run for about 6 to 12 cycles. In TCRdb, the 5' RACE reads were re-called with MiXCR into one record per CDR3 protein. The sample has around 1.5 million distinct CDR3 sequences, almost 35% seen once. Sequencing was carried out using blood. The receptors stem from a woman aged 25-40 years in good health.

CDR3 in DNA: TGTGCCAGCAGCTACCGACTAGCGGGGAACAATGAGCAGTTCTTC. It codes for CASSYRLAGNNEQFF. The gene calls are TRBV6-5 and TRBJ2-1, with 11 bases identical to TRBD2. The CDR3 extends over 15 amino acids. Looked up from germline, CDR1 is MNHEY and CDR2 is SVGAGI. J was trimmed by 5 bases and V by 6 bases; bases with no gene match: 6.

The chain uses TRBV5-6 and TRBJ2-2, with TRBD1 identical over 9 bases. The CDR3 length is 15 residues. Trimming removed 5 bases from V and 2 bases from J; junction bases left unmatched: 4. Germline V gives CDR1 SGHDT, CDR2 YYEEEE. This CDR3 reads CASSITGGNTGELFF. The CDR3 bases are TGTGCCAGCAGTATCACAGGGGGCAACACCGGGGAGCTGTTTTTT.

Comments on this clonotype: One base away lies a much larger clone, so this may be a sequencing read error. This chain connects TRBV12-3 or TRBV12-4 to TRBJ1-1, with D possibly being TRBD1 (6 bases). This CDR3 has 14 amino acids. The CDR3 DNA reads as TGTGCCAGCAGTCCCAGGGGCATGAACATTGAAGCTTTCTTT. Its translation is CASSPRGMNIEAFF.

The chain couples TRBV7-2 to TRBJ2-1; TRBD2 matches at 8 bases. This CDR3 has 15 residues. Germline assignment: CDR1 SGHTA and CDR2 FQGNSA. V gave up 5 bases and J gave up 7 bases; unmatched junction bases: 10. The CDR3 DNA reads as TGTGCCAGCAGCCGAGCGGGAGTAGGGTGGAATGAGCAGTTCTTC. Its protein product is CASSRAGVGWNEQFF.

J is TRBJ2-5 and V is TRBV27; D remains unclear. The J call may be mistaken, given a closer DNA end match to TRBJ2-7. This CDR3 region has 12 residues. The germline V gene encodes CDR1 MNHEY and CDR2 SMNVEV (reference sequence). In DNA form, the CDR3 reads TGTGCCAGCAGTGCGACCTTATACGAGCAGTACTTC. It specifies CASSATLYEQYF.

About this clonotype itself: A read error may account for a junction end that differs from germline. This sequence joins TRBV9 and TRBJ1-5; D remains unclear. The CDR3 consists of 17 residues. Germline CDR1 SGDLS, CDR2 YYNGEE. The CDR3 loop reads CVSSPVFVRVPSIPQHF. CDR3 nucleotides: TGTGTCAGCAGCCCCGTTTTTGTTAGAGTTCCATCAATACCCCAGCATTTT.

V gene TRBV5-1 combines with J gene TRBJ2-1; 14 nucleotides line up with TRBD2. The trim removed 7 bases at V and 4 bases at J, leaving 10 bases unmatched. The CDR3 totals 17 residues. Germline V gene lookup returns CDR1 SGHRS and CDR2 YFSETQ. CDR3 sequence reads: CASGEGLAGAGYNEQFF. The CDR3 nucleotides read TGCGCCAGCGGGGAGGGACTAGCGGGAGCAGGTTACAATGAGCAGTTCTTC.

To note about this clonotype: A read error may produce the germline difference seen at one junction end. This chain connects TRBV4-1 to TRBJ2-3, with D perhaps TRBD2 (5 bases). The CDR3 runs 17 residues. The germline gives CDR1 MGHRA, CDR2 YSYEKL. This CDR3 is CASSQDSLAMNTDTRYF. CDR3 in DNA: TGCGCCAGCAGCCAAGATTCGCTAGCCATGAACACAGATACGCGGTATTTT.

CDR3 sequence reads: CASSVEGGSPFLNTEAFF. The CDR3 nucleotides read TGTGCCAGCAGCGTAGAGGGGGGGTCCCCCTTTTTGAACACTGAAGCTTTCTTT. This chain links TRBV9 with TRBJ1-1; a possible D gene is TRBD1 (6 bases). V was shortened by 0 bases and J by 0 bases, with 18 bases between the two germline ends. The CDR3 sequence is 18 residues long. In germline, CDR1 is SGDLS, CDR2 YYNGEE.

This chain connects TRBV21-1 to TRBJ1-2; the table assigns TRBD1, which was not confirmed against the DNA. TRBV21-1 has pseudogene status. The CDR3 length is 13 residues. The CDR3: CASSKEGGGGYTF. For the CDR3, the DNA is TGTGCCAGCAGCAAAGAAGGCGGGGGTGGCTACACCTTC.

The chain recombines TRBV3-1 with TRBJ2-5; 8 nucleotides line up with TRBD2. Looked up from germline, CDR1 is LGHDT and CDR2 is YNNKEL (reference sequence). The length of the CDR3 is 15 residues. Losses at the gene ends were 6 bases for V and 5 bases for J; bases not matched to a gene: 11. The CDR3 here is CASRKGLGFRETQYF. The DNA of the CDR3 is TGTGCCAGCAGAAAGGGACTAGGATTCCGGGAGACCCAGTACTTC.

On this clonotype itself: A much larger clone lies a single base off, so this may be a read error. J is TRBJ2-3 and V is TRBV6-1; D call uncertain. Germline CDR1 MNHNS, CDR2 SASEGT. V gave up 6 bases and J gave up 11 bases, with 27 bases separating them. The CDR3 has 16 residues. The chain's CDR3 is CASSSTLDGVRQRQYF. CDR3 sequence (DNA): TGTGCCAGCAGCTCCACACTGGACGGTGTCCGGCAGAGGCAGTATTTT.

The chain combines TRBV7-9 with TRBJ2-3; maybe TRBD2 (5 bases). CDR3 length: 17 amino acids. V lost 0 bases and J 6 bases, leaving 19 bases between the germline ends. Germline V gene sequence: CDR1 SEHNR, CDR2 FQNEAQ (reference sequence). The CDR3 region has the DNA TGTGCCAGCAGCTTAGCGGCAGCGGCCACGGCACTCGATACGCAGTATTTT. Translation gives CASSLAAAATALDTQYF.

This clonotype was seen only a few times. The rearrangement uses TRBV28 and TRBJ2-1, with D unclear. The CDR3 has 13 residues. V was trimmed by 3 bases and J by 7 bases, leaving 10 bases between them. Germline CDR1 MDHEN, CDR2 SYDVKM. CDR3 sequence: CASSFGQLNEQFF. The CDR3 nucleotides are TGTGCCAGCAGTTTTGGGCAGCTAAATGAGCAGTTCTTC.

The chain employs TRBV28 and TRBJ2-2; the match to TRBD2 covers 10 bases. Losses at the gene ends were 4 bases for V and 7 bases for J; bases not matched to a gene: 15. This CDR3 region has 18 residues. CDR1 is MDHEN and CDR2 is SYDVKM in the germline V gene. CDR3 DNA sequence: TGTGCCAGCAGTTGGTATGGACTAGCGGAGCTAAAGGGCGGGGAGCTGTTTTTT. This codes for CASSWYGLAELKGGELFF.